This TCR beta chain was sequenced during a study of blood T cell repertoires in COVID-19. Study at large: The United States, Italy and Spain supplied acute and convalescent COVID-19 samples.

Original handling: Scientists estimated how many nucleated cells there were by amplifying reference gene primers. This table comes from immunoSEQ multiplex PCR, and its TCRdb copy is limited to in-frame clones, with some not included. V and J calls and clone size are copied from that table; D and trimming were computed from the DNA. The table records about 130,000 clones, around nine tenths of them present only once. V lost 5 bases to trimming and J lost 4 bases, with 13 bases between them. The length of the CDR3 is 14 residues. The germline gives CDR1 SGHTA, CDR2 FQGNSA. Everyone who took part was about 18 to 90 years old, and they came from roughly 25 US areas. Participants reported their clinical history, and cohort assignment relied on those reports.

This TCR derives from a woman aged 45-65 years who had recovered from COVID-19. This chain connects TRBV7-2 to TRBJ2-3, with D perhaps TRBD2 (6 bases). Sample: PBMCs or T cells enriched from blood (not recorded which). CDR3 coding DNA: TGTGCCAGCAGCCTCTTACTAGCCGCAGATACGCAGTATTTT. As protein: CASSLLLAADTQYF.